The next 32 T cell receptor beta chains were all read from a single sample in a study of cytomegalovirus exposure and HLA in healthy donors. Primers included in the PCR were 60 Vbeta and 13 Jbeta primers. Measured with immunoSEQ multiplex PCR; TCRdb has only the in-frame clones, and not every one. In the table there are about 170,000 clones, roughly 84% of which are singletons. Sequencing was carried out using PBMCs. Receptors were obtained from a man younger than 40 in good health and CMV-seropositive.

CDR3 nucleotide sequence: TGCGCCAGCACCGTAGCGGGAGAGGGGGAGCTGTTTTTT. Its protein product is CASTVAGEGELFF. This chain connects TRBV5-1 to TRBJ2-2, with 9 bases matching TRBD2. This CDR3 spans 13 amino acids. CDR1 is SGHRS, CDR2 YFSETQ, per germline. The V segment lost 6 bases and the J segment 8 bases; nucleotides outside the gene matches: 5.

The CDR3 loop is CASSLSGTNTDTQYF. In DNA, the CDR3 is TGTGCCAGCAGCTTATCTGGCACCAACACAGATACGCAGTATTTT. The chain joins TRBV7-2 to TRBJ2-3; D gene ambiguous. The germline CDR1 and CDR2 sequences are SGHTA and FQGNSA. The CDR3 has 15 residues. Trimming removed 2 bases from V and 2 bases from J, with 11 bases in between.

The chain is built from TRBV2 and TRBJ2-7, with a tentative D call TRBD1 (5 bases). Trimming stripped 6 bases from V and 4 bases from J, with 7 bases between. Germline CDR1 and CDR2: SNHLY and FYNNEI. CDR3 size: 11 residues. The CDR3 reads CASSTGYEQYV. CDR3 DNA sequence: TGTGCCAGCAGCACAGGTTACGAGCAGTACGTC.

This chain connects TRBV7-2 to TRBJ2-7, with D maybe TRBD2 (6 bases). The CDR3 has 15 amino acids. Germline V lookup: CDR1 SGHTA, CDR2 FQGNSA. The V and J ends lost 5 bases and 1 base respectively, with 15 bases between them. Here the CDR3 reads CASSPTSGLSYEQYF. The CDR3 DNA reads TGTGCCAGCAGCCCTACCAGCGGGCTATCCTACGAGCAGTACTTC. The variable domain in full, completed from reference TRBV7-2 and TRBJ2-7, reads GAGVSQSPSNKVTEKGKDVELRCDPISGHTALYWYRQSLGQGLEFLIYFQGNSAPDKSGLPSDRFSAERTGGSVSTLTIQRTQQEDSAVYLCASSPTSGLSYEQYFGPGTRLTVT.

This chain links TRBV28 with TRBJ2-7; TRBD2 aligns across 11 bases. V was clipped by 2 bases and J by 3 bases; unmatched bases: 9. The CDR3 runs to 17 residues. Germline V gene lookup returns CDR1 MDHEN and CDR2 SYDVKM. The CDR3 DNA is TGTGCCAGCAGTTTAGGGGGGGGGACTAGCGGAATCTACGAGCAGTACGTC. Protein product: CASSLGGGTSGIYEQYV.

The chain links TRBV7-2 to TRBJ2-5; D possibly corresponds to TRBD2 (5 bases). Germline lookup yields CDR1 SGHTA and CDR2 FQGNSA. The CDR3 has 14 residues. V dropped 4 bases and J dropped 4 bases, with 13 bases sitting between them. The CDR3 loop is CASSSRVEGETQYF. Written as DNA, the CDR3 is TGTGCCAGCAGCTCCCGGGTTGAGGGAGAGACCCAGTACTTC.

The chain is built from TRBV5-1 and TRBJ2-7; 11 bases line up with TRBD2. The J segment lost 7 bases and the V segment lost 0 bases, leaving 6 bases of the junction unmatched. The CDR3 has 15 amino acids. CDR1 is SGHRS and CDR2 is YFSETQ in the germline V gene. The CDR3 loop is CASSLETSGRREQYF. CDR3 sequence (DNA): TGCGCCAGCAGCTTGGAAACTAGCGGGAGAAGGGAGCAGTACTTC.

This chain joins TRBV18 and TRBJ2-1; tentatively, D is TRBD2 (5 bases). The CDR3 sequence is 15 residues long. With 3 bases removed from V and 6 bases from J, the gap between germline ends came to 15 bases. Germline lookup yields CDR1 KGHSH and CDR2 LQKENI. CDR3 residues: CASSPLKARGNEQFF. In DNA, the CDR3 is TGTGCCAGCTCACCCCTGAAAGCCCGGGGCAATGAGCAGTTCTTC.

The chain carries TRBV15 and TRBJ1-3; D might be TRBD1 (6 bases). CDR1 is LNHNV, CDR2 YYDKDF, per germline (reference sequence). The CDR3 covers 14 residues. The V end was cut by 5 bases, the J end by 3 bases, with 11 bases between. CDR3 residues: CATSRGQYGNTIYF. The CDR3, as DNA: TGTGCCACCAGCCGAGGACAGTATGGAAACACCATATATTTT.

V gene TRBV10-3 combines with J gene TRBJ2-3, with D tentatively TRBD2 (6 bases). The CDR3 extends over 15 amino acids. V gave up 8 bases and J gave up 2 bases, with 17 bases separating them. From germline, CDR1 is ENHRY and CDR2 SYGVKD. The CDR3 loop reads CAIGTSGLPTDTQYF. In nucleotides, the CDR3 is TGTGCCATCGGGACCTCGGGACTCCCCACAGATACGCAGTATTTT.

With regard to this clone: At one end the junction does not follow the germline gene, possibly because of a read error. For the CDR3, the DNA is TGTTCCAGCAGCCTGCAGGGCTCTGGAAACACCATATATTTT. It specifies CSSSLQGSGNTIYF. The chain combines TRBV7-9 with TRBJ1-3; D is perhaps TRBD1 (5 bases). From germline, CDR1 is SEHNR and CDR2 FQNEAQ (reference sequence). This CDR3 region has 14 residues.

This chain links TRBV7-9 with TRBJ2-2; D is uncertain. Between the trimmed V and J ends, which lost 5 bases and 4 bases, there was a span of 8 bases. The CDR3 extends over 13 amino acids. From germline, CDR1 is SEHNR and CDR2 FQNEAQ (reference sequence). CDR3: CASSETGTGELFF. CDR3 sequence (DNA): TGTGCCAGCAGCGAGACGGGCACCGGGGAGCTGTTTTTT. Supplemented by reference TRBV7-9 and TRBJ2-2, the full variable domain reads DTGVSQNPRHKITKRGQNVTFRCDPISEHNRLYWYRQTLGQGPEFLTYFQNEAQLEKSRLLSDRFSAERPKGSFSTLEIQRTEQGDSAMYLCASSETGTGELFFGEGSRLTVL.

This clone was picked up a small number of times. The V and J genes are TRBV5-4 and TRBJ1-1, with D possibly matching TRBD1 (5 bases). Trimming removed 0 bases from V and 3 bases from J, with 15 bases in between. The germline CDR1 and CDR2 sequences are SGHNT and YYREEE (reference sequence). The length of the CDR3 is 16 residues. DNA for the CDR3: TGTGCCAGCAGCTTGGATGGGGGGATCAGGTACACTGAAGCTTTCTTT. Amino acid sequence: CASSLDGGIRYTEAFF.

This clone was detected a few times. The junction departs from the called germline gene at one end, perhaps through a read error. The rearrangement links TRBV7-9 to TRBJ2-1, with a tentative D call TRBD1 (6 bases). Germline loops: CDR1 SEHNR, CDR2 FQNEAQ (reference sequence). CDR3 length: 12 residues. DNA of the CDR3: TGTTCCAGCAGCCCACAGGGTAATGAGCAGTTCTTC. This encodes CSSSPQGNEQFF.

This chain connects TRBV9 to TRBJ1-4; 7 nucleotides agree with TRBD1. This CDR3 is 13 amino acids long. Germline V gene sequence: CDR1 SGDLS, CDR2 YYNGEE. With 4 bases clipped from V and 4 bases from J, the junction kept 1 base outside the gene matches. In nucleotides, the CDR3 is TGTGCCAGCAGCCGGGACAGTAATGAAAAACTGTTTTTT. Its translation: CASSRDSNEKLFF.

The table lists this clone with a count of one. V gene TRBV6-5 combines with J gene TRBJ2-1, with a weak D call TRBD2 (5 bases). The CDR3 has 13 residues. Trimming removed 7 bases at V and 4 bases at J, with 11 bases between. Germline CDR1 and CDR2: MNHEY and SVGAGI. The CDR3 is CASTGLGYNEQFF. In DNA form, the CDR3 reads TGTGCCAGCACCGGACTGGGGTACAATGAGCAGTTCTTC.

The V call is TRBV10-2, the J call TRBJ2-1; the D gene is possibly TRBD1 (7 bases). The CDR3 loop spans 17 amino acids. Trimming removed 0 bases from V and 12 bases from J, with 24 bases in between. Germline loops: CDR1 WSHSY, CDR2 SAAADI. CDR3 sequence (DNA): TGCGCCAGCAGTGAGTCCCCTTCTAGGGGGGACAGACCCTGGCAGTTCTTC. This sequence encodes CASSESPSRGDRPWQFF.

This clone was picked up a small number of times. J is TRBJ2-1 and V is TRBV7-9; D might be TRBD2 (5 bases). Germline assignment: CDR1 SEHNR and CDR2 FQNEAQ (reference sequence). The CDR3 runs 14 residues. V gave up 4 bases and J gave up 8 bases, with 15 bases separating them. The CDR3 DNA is TGTGCCAGCAGCTATCTACTAGGTACGGATGAGCAGTTCTTC. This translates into CASSYLLGTDEQFF.

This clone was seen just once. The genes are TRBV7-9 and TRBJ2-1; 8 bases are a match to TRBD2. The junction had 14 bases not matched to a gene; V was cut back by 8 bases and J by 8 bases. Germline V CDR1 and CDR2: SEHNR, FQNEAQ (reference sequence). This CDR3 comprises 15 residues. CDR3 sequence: CASRASGLVRDEQFF. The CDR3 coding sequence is TGTGCCAGCCGGGCTAGCGGGTTAGTAAGGGATGAGCAGTTCTTC.

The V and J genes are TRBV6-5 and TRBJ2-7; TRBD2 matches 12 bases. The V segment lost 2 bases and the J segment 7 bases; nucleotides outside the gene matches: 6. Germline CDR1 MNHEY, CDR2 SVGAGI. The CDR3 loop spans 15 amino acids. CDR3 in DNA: TGTGCCAGCAGTTACGGGCTAGCGGGAGGGGGTGAGCAGTACTTC. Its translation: CASSYGLAGGGEQYF.

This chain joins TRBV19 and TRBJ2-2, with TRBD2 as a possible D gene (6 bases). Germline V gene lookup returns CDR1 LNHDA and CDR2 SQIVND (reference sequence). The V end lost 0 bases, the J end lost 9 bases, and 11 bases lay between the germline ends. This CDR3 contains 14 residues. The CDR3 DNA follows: TGTGCCAGTAGTATAGACCGACTAGGGTGGGAGCTGTTTTTT. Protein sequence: CASSIDRLGWELFF.

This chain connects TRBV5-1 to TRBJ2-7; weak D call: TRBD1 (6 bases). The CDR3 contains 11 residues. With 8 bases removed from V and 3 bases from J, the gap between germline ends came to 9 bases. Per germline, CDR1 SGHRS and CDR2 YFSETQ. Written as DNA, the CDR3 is TGCGCCAGGTTACAGGGCTACGAGCAGTACGTC. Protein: CARLQGYEQYV.

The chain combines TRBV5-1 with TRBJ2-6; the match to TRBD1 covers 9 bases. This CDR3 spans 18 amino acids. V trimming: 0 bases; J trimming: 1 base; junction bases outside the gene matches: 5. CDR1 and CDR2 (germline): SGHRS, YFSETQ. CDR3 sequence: CASSLEGTGISGANVLTF. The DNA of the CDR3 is TGCGCCAGCAGCTTGGAGGGGACAGGGATATCTGGGGCCAACGTCCTGACTTTC.

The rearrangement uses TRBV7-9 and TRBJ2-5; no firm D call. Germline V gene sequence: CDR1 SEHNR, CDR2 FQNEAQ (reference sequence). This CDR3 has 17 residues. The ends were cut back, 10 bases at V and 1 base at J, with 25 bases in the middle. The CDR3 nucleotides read TGTGCCACCGTAGAAGACCTGAGCGCGGTACTCCAAGAGACCCAGTACTTC. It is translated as CATVEDLSAVLQETQYF.

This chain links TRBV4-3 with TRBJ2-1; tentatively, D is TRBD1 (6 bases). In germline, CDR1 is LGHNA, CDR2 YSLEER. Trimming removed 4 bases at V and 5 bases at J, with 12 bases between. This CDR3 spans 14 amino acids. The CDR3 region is CASSRRGVNNEQFF. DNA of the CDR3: TGCGCCAGCAGCCGCAGGGGAGTAAACAATGAGCAGTTCTTC.

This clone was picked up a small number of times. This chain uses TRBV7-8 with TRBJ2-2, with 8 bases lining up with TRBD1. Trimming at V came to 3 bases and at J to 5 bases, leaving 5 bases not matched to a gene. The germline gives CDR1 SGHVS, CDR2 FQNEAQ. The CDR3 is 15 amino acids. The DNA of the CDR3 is TGTGCCAGCAGCTTCCAGGGGGCGCAAACCGGGGAGCTGTTTTTT. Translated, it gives CASSFQGAQTGELFF.

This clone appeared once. The CDR3 DNA sequence: TGTGCCAGCAGCGTTTTAGCGGGAGGCTTTGAGCAGTTCTTC. This gives the protein CASSVLAGGFEQFF. The V and J genes are TRBV9 and TRBJ2-1, with 10 bases lining up with TRBD2. The CDR3 extends over 14 amino acids. Trimming cost V 2 bases and J 9 bases; bases outside gene matches: 5. CDR1 is SGDLS, CDR2 YYNGEE, per germline.

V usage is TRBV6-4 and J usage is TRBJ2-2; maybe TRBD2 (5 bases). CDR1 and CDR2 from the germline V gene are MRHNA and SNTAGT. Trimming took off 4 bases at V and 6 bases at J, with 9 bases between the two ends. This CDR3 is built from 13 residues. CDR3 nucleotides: TGTGCCAGCAGTGCCGAAGCGGCCGGGGAGCTGTTTTTT. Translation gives CASSAEAAGELFF.

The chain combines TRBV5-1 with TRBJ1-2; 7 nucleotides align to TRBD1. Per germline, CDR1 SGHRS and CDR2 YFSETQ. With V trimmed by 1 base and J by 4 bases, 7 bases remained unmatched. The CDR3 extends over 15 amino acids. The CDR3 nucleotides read TGCGCCAGCAGCTTGAAGGAGGGGGCTTCCTATGGCTACACCTTC. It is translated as CASSLKEGASYGYTF.

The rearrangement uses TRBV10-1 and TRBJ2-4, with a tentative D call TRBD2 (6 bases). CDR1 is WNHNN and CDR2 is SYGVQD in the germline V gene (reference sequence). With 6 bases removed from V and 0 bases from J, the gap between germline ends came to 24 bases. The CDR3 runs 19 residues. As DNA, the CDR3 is TGCGCCAGCAGAGCCAGGAGGGATAGTGGGGATGTAGCCAAAAACATTCAGTACTTC. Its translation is CASRARRDSGDVAKNIQYF.

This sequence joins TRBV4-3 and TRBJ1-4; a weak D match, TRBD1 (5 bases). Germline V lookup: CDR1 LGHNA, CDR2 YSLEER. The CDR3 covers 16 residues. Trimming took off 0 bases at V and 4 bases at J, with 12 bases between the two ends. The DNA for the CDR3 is TGCGCCAGCAGCCAAGACGGAGGGGCCCGTAATGAAAAACTGTTTTTT. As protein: CASSQDGGARNEKLFF.

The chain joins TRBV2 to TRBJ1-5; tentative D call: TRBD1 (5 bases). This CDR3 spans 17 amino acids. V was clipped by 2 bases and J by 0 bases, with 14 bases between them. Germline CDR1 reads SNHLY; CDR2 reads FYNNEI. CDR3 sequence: CASSEFRTPHSNQPQHF. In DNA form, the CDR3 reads TGTGCCAGCAGTGAATTCCGGACACCTCATAGCAATCAGCCCCAGCATTTT.